The 23 T cell receptor beta chains reported below all come from one sample, sequenced in a study of cytomegalovirus exposure and HLA in healthy donors. With 60 Vbeta and 13 Jbeta primers, the PCR was carried out. TCRdb's copy holds only in-frame clones and misses some; the assay was immunoSEQ multiplex PCR. The sample holds 99,000 or so clones, nearly 80% seen once. Sequencing was carried out using PBMCs. The receptors originated from a man aged 55 to 70 in good health and CMV-seropositive.

This chain connects TRBV30 to TRBJ1-4; TRBD1 matches at 8 bases. The V and J ends lost 4 bases and 8 bases, in that order; junction bases with no gene match: 6. This CDR3 comprises 13 residues. The V gene's germline CDR1 is GTSNPN and CDR2 SVGIG (reference sequence). The CDR3 spells CAWNRDRTEKLFF. In DNA form, the CDR3 reads TGTGCCTGGAACCGGGACAGGACAGAAAAACTGTTTTTT.

The V and J genes are TRBV30 and TRBJ2-5; 8 bases match TRBD1. V trimming: 2 bases; J trimming: 6 bases; junction bases outside the gene matches: 11. The CDR3 runs 15 residues. Per germline, CDR1 GTSNPN and CDR2 SVGIG (reference sequence). The CDR3 protein is CAWSRTGMDAKTQYF. In DNA, the CDR3 is TGTGCCTGGAGTCGGACAGGGATGGACGCGAAGACCCAGTACTTC.

This sequence joins TRBV6-6 and TRBJ2-2, with 8 bases matching TRBD1. Looked up from germline, CDR1 is MNHNY and CDR2 is SVGAGI (reference sequence). The trim removed 7 bases at V and 4 bases at J, leaving 5 bases unmatched. The CDR3 length is 14 residues. This CDR3 reads CASTRTGTTGELFF. As DNA, the CDR3 is TGTGCCAGCACCCGGACAGGGACCACCGGGGAGCTGTTTTTT.

V is TRBV10-2 and J is TRBJ2-7; a weak D match, TRBD1 (5 bases). The CDR3 consists of 10 residues. V gave up 6 bases and J gave up 6 bases, with 6 bases separating them. In germline, CDR1 is WSHSY, CDR2 SAAADI. The chain's CDR3 is CASRDTEQYF. CDR3 DNA: TGCGCCAGCAGGGACACCGAGCAGTACTTC.

This clone has a handful of counts. The chain combines TRBV5-1 with TRBJ1-1; D uncertain. The CDR3 contains 13 residues. Germline V gene lookup returns CDR1 SGHRS and CDR2 YFSETQ. V shed 5 bases and J shed 7 bases, with 15 bases lying between them. The CDR3 protein is CASRVRMEGEAFF. CDR3 bases: TGCGCCAGCAGGGTCCGGATGGAGGGTGAAGCTTTCTTT.

CDR3 protein: CASSLNEVRTEAFF. The CDR3 nucleotides are TGTGCCAGCAGCTTAAACGAGGTTCGCACTGAAGCTTTCTTT. V and J are TRBV11-2 and TRBJ1-1; D gene uncertain. The CDR3 runs 14 residues. Germline CDR1 SGHAT, CDR2 FQNNGV. Trimming left V 2 bases short and J 4 bases short, with 11 bases between.

The J gene is TRBJ1-3, the V gene TRBV4-1; D is perhaps TRBD1 (6 bases). The germline V and J ends were trimmed by 0 bases and 2 bases, with 8 bases remaining between them. Germline CDR1 and CDR2: MGHRA and YSYEKL. The CDR3 length is 15 residues. The CDR3 DNA reads TGCGCCAGCAGCCAAGACGGACAGACTGGAAACACCATATATTTT. Amino acids: CASSQDGQTGNTIYF.

V and J are TRBV18 and TRBJ2-7, with TRBD2 matching 12 bases. The CDR3 runs 15 residues. Unmatched junction bases numbered 3, after V lost 2 bases and J lost 4 bases. Germline CDR1 reads KGHSH; CDR2 reads LQKENI. CDR3 sequence reads: CASSPWTSGVYEQYF. Here the CDR3 DNA reads TGTGCCAGCTCACCATGGACTAGCGGGGTATACGAGCAGTACTTC. Full variable domain (outside the CDR3, taken from reference TRBV18 and TRBJ2-7): NAGVMQNPRHLVRRRGQEARLRCSPMKGHSHVYWYRQLPEEGLKFMVYLQKENIIDESGMPKERFSAEFPKEGPSILRIQQVVRGDSAAYFCASSPWTSGVYEQYFGPGTRLTVT.

The chain has TRBV9 and TRBJ2-1; 7 bases agree with TRBD2. J was trimmed by 6 bases and V by 2 bases; bases with no gene match: 2. The CDR3 runs 13 residues. Germline loops: CDR1 SGDLS, CDR2 YYNGEE. CDR3 protein: CASSVRGGNEQFF. As DNA, the CDR3 is TGTGCCAGCAGCGTCCGCGGGGGCAATGAGCAGTTCTTC.

This rearrangement joins TRBV4-3 to TRBJ2-2; no clear D gene. Per germline, CDR1 LGHNA and CDR2 YSLEER. CDR3 size: 15 residues. The V end was cut by 1 base, the J end by 0 bases, with 6 bases between. CDR3 amino acids: CASSQGATNTGELFF. The CDR3 region has the DNA TGCGCCAGCAGCCAAGGGGCGACGAACACCGGGGAGCTGTTTTTT.

The chain links TRBV29-1 to TRBJ1-2; 9 positions agree with TRBD1. The CDR3 extends over 12 amino acids. Germline CDR1 is SQVTM and CDR2 is ANQGSEA. Trimming removed 6 bases from V and 6 bases from J; junction bases left unmatched: 5. CDR3 in DNA: TGCAGCGTGAATACAGGGGGCCATGGCTACACCTTC. It yields the protein CSVNTGGHGYTF.

The gene calls are TRBV28 and TRBJ1-2; weak D call: TRBD1 (6 bases). Trimming stripped 4 bases from V and 0 bases from J, with 21 bases between. CDR1 MDHEN and CDR2 SYDVKM come from the germline V gene. There are 18 residues in the CDR3. This CDR3 reads CASSSLTFSTGSNYGYTF. The CDR3, as DNA: TGTGCCAGCAGTTCCCTTACTTTTTCGACAGGTTCTAACTATGGCTACACCTTC.

This clone was found once. The V call is TRBV5-1, the J call TRBJ2-3, with D maybe TRBD2 (7 bases). The germline CDR1 and CDR2 sequences are SGHRS and YFSETQ. The CDR3 covers 19 residues. The V gene lost 2 bases and the J gene lost 2 bases, with 24 bases spanning the gap. The CDR3 reads CASSFSDWGRGSTTDTQYF. The CDR3 bases are TGCGCCAGCAGCTTTTCAGACTGGGGGCGGGGGTCAACCACAGATACGCAGTATTTT.

Turning to this clone: The junction shows a germline mismatch at one end, possibly a read error. The rearrangement uses TRBV7-9 and TRBJ1-1, with 7 nucleotides matching TRBD1. This CDR3 spans 12 amino acids. Germline CDR1 SEHNR, CDR2 FQNEAQ (reference sequence). The CDR3 is CSSRTGVTEAFF. The CDR3 DNA sequence: TGTTCCAGCAGAACAGGGGTCACTGAAGCTTTCTTT.

The rearrangement joins TRBV7-9 to TRBJ2-7; maybe TRBD2 (6 bases). Germline V gene lookup returns CDR1 SEHNR and CDR2 FQNEAQ (reference sequence). V lost 5 bases to trimming and J lost 4 bases, with 21 bases between them. This CDR3 comprises 16 residues. The CDR3 sequence is CASSPTPKAGGYEQYF. Written as DNA, the CDR3 is TGTGCCAGCAGCCCAACACCAAAAGCGGGTGGTTACGAGCAGTACTTC.

This rearrangement joins TRBV9 to TRBJ2-7; a weak D match, TRBD2 (5 bases). This CDR3 is built from 15 residues. CDR1 and CDR2 (germline): SGDLS, YYNGEE. The V end was cut by 2 bases, the J end by 3 bases, with 15 bases between. The CDR3 reads CASSVSGGLIYEQYF. CDR3 nucleotides: TGTGCCAGCAGCGTTTCGGGCGGACTTATCTACGAGCAGTACTTC.

This clone was recorded once. The chain is built from TRBV7-2 and TRBJ1-5; D is ambiguous. Looked up from germline, CDR1 is SGHTA and CDR2 is FQGNSA. This CDR3 has 13 amino acids. Trimming took off 5 bases at V and 7 bases at J, with 12 bases between the two ends. The CDR3 nucleotides read TGTGCCAGCAGCCAAATACTAGGGCAGCCCCAGCATTTT. It is translated as CASSQILGQPQHF.

The gene calls are TRBV25-1 and TRBJ1-5, with D perhaps matching TRBD1 (6 bases). This CDR3 region has 14 residues. CDR1 and CDR2 (germline): MGHDK, SYGVNS. V was cut by 4 bases and J by 6 bases, with 13 bases left in between. The CDR3 loop reads CASSGDIWGQPQHF. The DNA for the CDR3 is TGTGCCAGCAGTGGGGACATCTGGGGTCAGCCCCAGCATTTT.

This chain joins TRBV6-6 and TRBJ1-1; 7 bases agree with TRBD1. V shed 2 bases and J 4 bases; nucleotides not matched to a gene: 10. This CDR3 spans 16 amino acids. Germline assignment: CDR1 MNHNY and CDR2 SVGAGI (reference sequence). This CDR3 reads CASSYTITGEVTEAFF. DNA of the CDR3: TGTGCCAGCAGTTACACCATAACAGGGGAAGTCACTGAAGCTTTCTTT.

The J gene is TRBJ2-2, the V gene TRBV5-1; the match to TRBD1 covers 9 bases. Germline CDR1 and CDR2: SGHRS and YFSETQ. J lost 4 bases, V lost 0 bases, and 10 bases had no gene match. The CDR3 is 18 amino acids. The CDR3: CASSLAKGQGLSTGELFF. For the CDR3, the DNA is TGCGCCAGCAGCTTGGCCAAGGGACAGGGACTTTCCACCGGGGAGCTGTTTTTT.

This rearrangement joins TRBV7-2 to TRBJ2-3, with 10 nucleotides matching TRBD1. The germline V gene encodes CDR1 SGHTA and CDR2 FQGNSA. J lost 4 bases, V lost 4 bases, and 8 bases had no gene match. The length of the CDR3 is 16 residues. The CDR3, as DNA: TGTGCCAGCAGCTCGCTGACAGGGGGCAGAGCAGATACGCAGTATTTT. It encodes CASSSLTGGRADTQYF.

V gene TRBV6-6 combines with J gene TRBJ1-1; 9 bases map to TRBD1. Germline lookup yields CDR1 MNHNY and CDR2 SVGAGI (reference sequence). The CDR3 covers 15 residues. Trimming took 5 bases from V and 1 from J; bases not matched to a gene: 5. CDR3 protein: CASSQTGGQNTEAFF. In DNA, the CDR3 is TGTGCCAGCAGTCAGACAGGGGGGCAGAACACTGAAGCTTTCTTT.

The CDR3, as DNA: TGTGCCAGCAGTCGGGACACTGAAAACGCTCAGCCCCAGCATTTT. Protein product: CASSRDTENAQPQHF. The chain employs TRBV6-1 and TRBJ1-5, with D possibly matching TRBD1 (6 bases). Germline V lookup: CDR1 MNHNS, CDR2 SASEGT. There are 15 residues in the CDR3. Trimming left V 5 bases short and J 6 bases short, with 17 bases between.